This TCR beta chain was profiled in a study of PD-1 blockade in classical Hodgkin lymphoma. The protocol was immunoSEQ multiplex PCR, while the TCRdb copy is restricted to in-frame clones and leaves out a portion. The sample shows about 100,000 clones, 85% to 90% of them seen only once. Whole-study results and caveats: Newly diagnosed patients had baseline TCR diversity that was reportedly lower than that of healthy donors. A significant rise in TCR diversity by C4D1 was seen for CD4+ but not CD8+ cells. Patients who began taking nivolumab under 1 year after ASCT were left out.

With respect to this clone: Antigen: not known.

Every patient relapsed after autologous stem cell transplantation, and brentuximab vedotin exposure varied. The CDR3 runs to 14 residues. The V gene's germline CDR1 is MNHEY and CDR2 SMNVEV (reference sequence). Trimming left V 3 bases short and J 2 bases short, with 7 bases between. This TCR was recovered from a human donor with classical Hodgkin lymphoma. This sequence joins TRBV27 and TRBJ2-2, with D hard to call. The sequenced sample was peripheral blood mononuclear cells (PBMCs), obtained before the second cycle of nivolumab. The CDR3 protein is CASSFGRNTGELFF. The CDR3 DNA follows: TGTGCCAGCAGTTTCGGCAGAAACACCGGGGAGCTGTTTTTT.